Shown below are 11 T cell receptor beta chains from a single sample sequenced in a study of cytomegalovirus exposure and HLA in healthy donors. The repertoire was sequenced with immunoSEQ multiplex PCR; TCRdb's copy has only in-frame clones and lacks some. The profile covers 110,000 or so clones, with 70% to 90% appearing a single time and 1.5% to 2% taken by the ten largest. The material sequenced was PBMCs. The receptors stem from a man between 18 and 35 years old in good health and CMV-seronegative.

The chain's CDR3 is CASSQGRDRSTDTQYF. As DNA, the CDR3 is TGCGCCAGCAGCCAAGGTAGGGACAGAAGCACAGATACGCAGTATTTT. The chain recombines TRBV5-1 with TRBJ2-3, with TRBD1 matching over 7 bases. This CDR3 is 16 amino acids long. Trimming cost V 4 bases and J 0 bases; bases outside gene matches: 8. The germline CDR1 and CDR2 sequences are SGHRS and YFSETQ.

CDR3 in DNA: TGTGCCAGCAGTGAGCAGACTAGCTTGGAGACCCAGTACTTC. Translated: CASSEQTSLETQYF. This chain joins TRBV6-1 and TRBJ2-5; the match to TRBD2 covers 7 bases. CDR1 is MNHNS and CDR2 is SASEGT in the germline V gene. V shed 3 bases and J 5 bases; nucleotides not matched to a gene: 6. The CDR3 extends over 14 amino acids.

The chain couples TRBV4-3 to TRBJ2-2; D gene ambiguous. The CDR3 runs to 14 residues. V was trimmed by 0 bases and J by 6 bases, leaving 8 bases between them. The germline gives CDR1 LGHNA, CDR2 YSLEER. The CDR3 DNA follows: TGCGCCAGCAGCCAAGATTTCAGGCCCGGGGAGCTGTTTTTT. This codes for CASSQDFRPGELFF.

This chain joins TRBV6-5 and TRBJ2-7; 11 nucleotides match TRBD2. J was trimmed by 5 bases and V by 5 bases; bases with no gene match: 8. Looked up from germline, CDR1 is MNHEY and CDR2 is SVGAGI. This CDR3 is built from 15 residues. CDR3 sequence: CASSTRTSGSHEQYF. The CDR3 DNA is TGTGCCAGCAGTACCCGGACTAGCGGGTCCCACGAGCAGTACTTC.

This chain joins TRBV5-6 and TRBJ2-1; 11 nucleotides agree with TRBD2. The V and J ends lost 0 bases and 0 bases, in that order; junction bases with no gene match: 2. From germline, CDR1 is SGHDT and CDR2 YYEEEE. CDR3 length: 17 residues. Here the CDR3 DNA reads TGTGCCAGCAGCTTGGGACTAGCGGGATTCTCCTACAATGAGCAGTTCTTC. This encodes CASSLGLAGFSYNEQFF. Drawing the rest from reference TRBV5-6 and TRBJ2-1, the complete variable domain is DAGVTQSPTHLIKTRGQQVTLRCSPKSGHDTVSWYQQALGQGPQFIFQYYEEEERQRGNFPDRFSGHQFPNYSSELNVNALLLGDSALYLCASSLGLAGFSYNEQFFGPGTRLTVL.

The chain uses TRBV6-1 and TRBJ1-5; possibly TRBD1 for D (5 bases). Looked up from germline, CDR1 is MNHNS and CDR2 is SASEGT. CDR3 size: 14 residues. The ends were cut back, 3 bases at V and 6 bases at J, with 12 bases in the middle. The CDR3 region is CASSERRVGQPQHF. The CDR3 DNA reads TGTGCCAGCAGTGAGCGCAGGGTGGGTCAGCCCCAGCATTTT.

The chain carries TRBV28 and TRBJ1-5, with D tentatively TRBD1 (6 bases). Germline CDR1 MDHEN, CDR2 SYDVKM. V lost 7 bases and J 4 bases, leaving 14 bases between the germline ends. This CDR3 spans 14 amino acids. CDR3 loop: CASTLPGVNQPQHF. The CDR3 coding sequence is TGTGCCAGCACCCTCCCAGGGGTTAATCAGCCCCAGCATTTT.

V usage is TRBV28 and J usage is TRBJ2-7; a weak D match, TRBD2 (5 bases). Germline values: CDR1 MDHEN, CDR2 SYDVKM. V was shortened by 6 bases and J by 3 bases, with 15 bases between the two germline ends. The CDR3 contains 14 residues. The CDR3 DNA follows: TGTGCCAGCAGAAAATCTGGACTGAGCTACGAGCAGTACTTC. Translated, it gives CASRKSGLSYEQYF.

Written as DNA, the CDR3 is TGCGCCAGCAGCCGACAGGGTGTCGAAAACACCATATATTTT. This translates into CASSRQGVENTIYF. The chain combines TRBV5-1 with TRBJ1-3; 7 bases map to TRBD1. J was trimmed by 6 bases and V by 4 bases; bases with no gene match: 7. The CDR3 spans 14 residues. Germline V gives CDR1 SGHRS, CDR2 YFSETQ.

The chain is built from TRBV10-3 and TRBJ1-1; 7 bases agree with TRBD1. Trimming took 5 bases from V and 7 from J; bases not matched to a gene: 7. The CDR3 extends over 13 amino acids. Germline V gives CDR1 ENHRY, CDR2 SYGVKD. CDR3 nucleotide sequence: TGTGCCATCAGTCTGAGACAGGGAGGTGAAGCTTTCTTT. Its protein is CAISLRQGGEAFF.

Written as DNA, the CDR3 is TGTGCCAGAACCGTCGATGACAACATGTTTTTT. Its translation: CARTVDDNMFF. The rearrangement uses TRBV5-3 and TRBJ1-4; D ambiguous. TRBV5-3 is reported as an ORF; its role is uncertain. Trimming removed 6 bases from V and 15 bases from J, with 15 bases in between. The CDR3 is made up of 11 amino acids.